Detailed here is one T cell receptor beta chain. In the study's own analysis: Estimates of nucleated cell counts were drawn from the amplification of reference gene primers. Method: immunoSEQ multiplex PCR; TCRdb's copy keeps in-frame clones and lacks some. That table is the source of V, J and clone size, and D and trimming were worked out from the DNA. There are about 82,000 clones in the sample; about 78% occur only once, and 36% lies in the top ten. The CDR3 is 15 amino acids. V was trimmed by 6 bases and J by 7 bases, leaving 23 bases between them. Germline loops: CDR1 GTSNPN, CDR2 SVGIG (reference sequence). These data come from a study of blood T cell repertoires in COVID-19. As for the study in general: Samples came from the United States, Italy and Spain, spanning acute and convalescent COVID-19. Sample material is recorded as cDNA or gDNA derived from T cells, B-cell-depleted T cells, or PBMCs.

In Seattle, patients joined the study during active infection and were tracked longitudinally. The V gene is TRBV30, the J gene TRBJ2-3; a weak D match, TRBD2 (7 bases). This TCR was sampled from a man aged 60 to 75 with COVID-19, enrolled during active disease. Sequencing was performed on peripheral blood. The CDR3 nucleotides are TGTGCCTGCTACCGAGACGGGGGGCTCGGGAATACGCAGTATTTT. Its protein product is CACYRDGGLGNTQYF. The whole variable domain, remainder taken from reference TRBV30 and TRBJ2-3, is SQTIHQWPATLVQPVGSPLSLECTVEGTSNPNLYWYRQAAGRGLQLLFYSVGIGQISSEVPQNLSASRPQDRQFILSSKKLLLSDSGFYLCACYRDGGLGNTQYFGPGTRLTVL.